The rows below give T cell receptor beta chains drawn from one sample of a study of post-analysis software for immune sequencing data. MiXCR, run by TCRdb on the PCR reads, gives a single entry per CDR3 protein. The repertoire includes a few hundred thousand distinct CDR3 sequences, around 37% of them detected once, and roughly an eighth sits in the top ten. The sample consisted of blood. Every receptor here comes from a girl aged 10 to 17 with multiple sclerosis. Both conserved end residues are part of each CDR3. D genes are given only for firm matches. Clone size is not always given. Where it is, it says once, few, many or a class for expanded clones.

J gene | clone size | D gene | V gene | CDR3 DNA | CDR3 protein
TRBJ2-7 | - | TRBD2 | TRBV7-2 | TGTGCCAGCAGCCAAGCAATGAGCGGGGGTGACGAGCAGTACTTC | CASSQAMSGGDEQYF
TRBJ2-1 | - | - | TRBV6-1 | TGTGCCAGCAGTGCGACTCCCCGGAGGGGCCCGGTCAATGAGCAGTTCTTC | CASSATPRRGPVNEQFF
TRBJ2-2 | - | - | TRBV12-3/TRBV12-4 | TGTGCCAGCAGCCAGGGGCGGACCGGGGAGCTGTTTTTT | CASSQGRTGELFF
TRBJ2-7 | - | - | TRBV20-1 | TGCAGTGCTACCTCTAGGCAGTACTTC | CSATSRQYF
TRBJ1-1 | few | - | TRBV11-1 | TGTGCCAGCAGCTTCGAGACCACTGAAGCTTTCTTT | CASSFETTEAFF
TRBJ2-3 | - | - | TRBV28 | TGTGCCAGCAGTTTTGGGGCGGCGGATACGCAGTATTTT | CASSFGAADTQYF
TRBJ2-2 | - | - | TRBV5-4 | TGTGCCAGCAGCTTCGGGGGCTTTCGCACCGGGGAGCTGTTTTTT | CASSFGGFRTGELFF
TRBJ2-5 | - | - | TRBV3-1 | TGTGCCAGCAGCCAGCAAAACATTGAGCAGTACTTC | CASSQQNIEQYF
TRBJ1-2 | - | - | TRBV5-5 | TGTGCCAGCAGCGGAGGGGTATATGGCTACACCTTC | CASSGGVYGYTF
TRBJ2-5 | - | - | TRBV5-1 | TGCGCCAGCAGTTTCGGACGGATTTTCCAAGAGACCCAGTACTTC | CASSFGRIFQETQYF
TRBJ1-2 | - | - | TRBV12-3/TRBV12-4 | TGTGCCAGCAGTTCGGGGCCTAACTATGGCTACACCTTC | CASSSGPNYGYTF
TRBJ2-3 | few | - | TRBV9 | TGTGCCAGCAGCCCCGCGGACGTTCGAGATACGCAGTATTTT | CASSPADVRDTQYF
TRBJ1-2 | - | TRBD1 | TRBV6-5 | TGTGCCAGCAGACTCGGACAGGGAGGGTATGGCTACACCTTC | CASRLGQGGYGYTF
TRBJ2-1 | few | - | TRBV6-1 | TGTGCCAGCAGGGACAGCCCTTTTGTCTACAATGAGCAGTTCTTC | CASRDSPFVYNEQFF
TRBJ2-7 | few | TRBD1 | TRBV5-1 | TGCGCCAGCAGCTTGGCCTTACAGGGGAGCGAGCAGTACTTC | CASSLALQGSEQYF
TRBJ2-3 | few | TRBD1 | TRBV5-6 | TGTGCCAGCAGCTTGGTAGTAACAGGGGTTGCAGATACGCAGTATTTT | CASSLVVTGVADTQYF
TRBJ2-7 | few | - | TRBV5-6 | TGTGCCAGCAGCGCGACCTGGGGCCACTACGAGCAGTACTTC | CASSATWGHYEQYF
TRBJ2-7 | few | - | TRBV6-2/TRBV6-3 | TGTGCCAGCAGTTACGCATTGGAATCTACCTACGAGCAGTACTTC | CASSYALESTYEQYF
TRBJ2-5 | - | TRBD1 | TRBV5-6 | TGTGCCAGCAGCTTGATTGGGACAGTACCGATGAAGGAGACCCAGTACTTC | CASSLIGTVPMKETQYF
TRBJ2-3 | - | TRBD2 | TRBV6-4 | TGTGCCGGCAGTGACTCGGCTAGCGGGGCAAAAGATACGCAGTATTTT | CAGSDSASGAKDTQYF
TRBJ1-2 | - | - | TRBV7-2 | TGTGCCAGCAGCTCCGACAGGCCCGGTGGCTACACCTTC | CASSSDRPGGYTF
TRBJ2-3 | few | TRBD2 | TRBV9 | TGTGCCAGCAGCGTATCGCTAGCGGGGGGGTCCACAGATACGCAGTATTTT | CASSVSLAGGSTDTQYF
TRBJ1-1 | few | - | TRBV4-1 | TGCGCCAGCAGCCAGGACTTCGGGGTCGTGAACACTGAAGTTTTCTTT | CASSQDFGVVNTEVFF
TRBJ2-7 | few | TRBD1 | TRBV20-1 | TGCAGTGCTAGACCCCGGGACAGGAACTCCTACGAGCAGTACTTC | CSARPRDRNSYEQYF
TRBJ2-2 | - | TRBD2 | TRBV11-2 | TGTGCCAGCAGCTTAGGGTGGGGGGGATCACCCGGGGAGCTGTTTTTT | CASSLGWGGSPGELFF
TRBJ2-1 | few | - | TRBV9 | TGTGCCAGCAGCGTATCGGGCAGTGCATACCTTGAGCAGTTCTTC | CASSVSGSAYLEQFF
TRBJ2-7 | - | - | TRBV12-3/TRBV12-4 | TGTGCCAGCAGTCTGGGGACAATCGAGCAGTACTTC | CASSLGTIEQYF
TRBJ1-1 | few | TRBD1 | TRBV5-5 | TGTGCCAGCAGCTCGGGACAGATTTTTGAAGCTTTCTTT | CASSSGQIFEAFF
TRBJ2-2 | - | - | TRBV5-5 | TGTGCCAGCAGCTCAGAACATAGCCGACTGATACCGCGACACACCGGGGAGCTGTTTTTT | CASSSEHSRLIPRHTGELFF
TRBJ2-6 | - | TRBD1 | TRBV7-9 | TGTGCCAGCAGTCCAGGGCGGGACAGGCGATTCTCTGGGGCCAACGTCCTGACTTTC | CASSPGRDRRFSGANVLTF
TRBJ2-3 | - | TRBD2 | TRBV7-2 | TGTGCCAGCAGCTTAGCATCTAGCGGGGGGCCAGATACGCAGTATTTT | CASSLASSGGPDTQYF
TRBJ1-1 | few | - | TRBV4-3 | TGCGCCAGCAGCCAAGACCTAGGGGGGCTCGGGGACACTGAAGCTTTCTTT | CASSQDLGGLGDTEAFF
TRBJ2-5 | few | TRBD2 | TRBV10-3 | TGTGCCATCAGTGAGGAGGGACTAGCGGGGTGGGAGACCCAGTACTTC | CAISEEGLAGWETQYF
TRBJ1-2 | few | - | TRBV4-2 | TGTGCCAGCAGCCAAGATATAAGTGGCGGGACTAACTATGGCTACACCTTC | CASSQDISGGTNYGYTF
TRBJ2-5 | few | - | TRBV7-2 | TGTGCCAGCAGCTCCCCTGGGTGGCGGCCACAAGAGACCCAGTACTTC | CASSSPGWRPQETQYF
TRBJ2-3 | few | - | TRBV4-1 | TGCGCCAGCAGCCAAGAAGTGGCCTCCGTAGATACGCAGTATTTT | CASSQEVASVDTQYF
TRBJ1-6 | few | TRBD1 | TRBV5-1 | TGCGCCAGCAGGGGACAGGGGAATTCACCCCTCCACTTT | CASRGQGNSPLHF
TRBJ2-7 | - | TRBD2 | TRBV11-2 | TGTGCCAGCAGCGCAGGACTAGCGGGGCGCGCCTCCTACGAGCAGTACTTC | CASSAGLAGRASYEQYF
TRBJ1-2 | - | TRBD1 | TRBV6-5 | TGTGCCAGCAGAACCGGGACAGCTTTGTTTGGCTACACCTTC | CASRTGTALFGYTF
TRBJ2-2 | - | TRBD1 | TRBV7-2 | TGTGCCAGCAGCTTAGGGGGACAGGGAAGCACCGGGGAGCTGTTTTTT | CASSLGGQGSTGELFF
TRBJ2-3 | - | - | TRBV12-3/TRBV12-4 | TGTGCCAGCAGTTTAGGGGGGGCTCGAGCAGATACGCAGTATTTC | CASSLGGARADTQYF
TRBJ1-5 | - | - | TRBV10-3 | TGTGCCATCAGGGAAGGAGTGGCCAATCAGCCCCAGCATTTT | CAIREGVANQPQHF
TRBJ1-5 | - | - | TRBV4-2 | TGTGCCAGCAGCCAAGAGGTGGCAGCCACTCCCTTGCCCCAGCATTTT | CASSQEVAATPLPQHF
TRBJ1-4 | few | - | TRBV20-1 | TGCAGTGCTAGACCGACGGCGAGCGGTGAAAAACTGTTTTTT | CSARPTASGEKLFF
TRBJ1-6 | - | - | TRBV7-2 | TGTGCCAGCAGCGGAGGCAGGGCTAATAATTCACCCCTCCACTTT | CASSGGRANNSPLHF
TRBJ2-7 | - | - | TRBV7-9 | TGTGCCAGCAGCAGATACAGGGATGACGAGCAGTACTTC | CASSRYRDDEQYF
TRBJ1-5 | - | - | TRBV19 | TGTGCCAGTAGGATAACAGAACTCGGGAATCAGCCCCAGCATTTT | CASRITELGNQPQHF
TRBJ2-7 | - | TRBD1 | TRBV29-1 | TGCAGCGTCGTACAGGGGGCGGGCTCCTACGAGCAGTACTTC | CSVVQGAGSYEQYF
TRBJ2-2 | - | - | TRBV14 | TGTGCCAGCAGCCAAGGGGGTTCCGGGGAGCTGTTTTTT | CASSQGGSGELFF
TRBJ2-7 | - | - | TRBV11-1 | TGTGCCAGCAGCGATTTCTGGGGGTACGAGCAGTACTTC | CASSDFWGYEQYF
TRBJ2-3 | few | TRBD2 | TRBV20-1 | TGCAGTGCCGGAGTGGGAGGACTAGCATCAGATACGCAGTATTTT | CSAGVGGLASDTQYF
TRBJ1-5 | - | - | TRBV18 | TGTGCCAGCTCCACAGTCCAGGATCAGCCCCAGCATTTT | CASSTVQDQPQHF
TRBJ1-1 | few | - | TRBV9 | TGTGCCAGCAGCCCCCGGGGAGCCTCGAACACTGAAGCTTTCTTT | CASSPRGASNTEAFF
TRBJ2-6 | few | TRBD1 | TRBV27 | TGTGCCAGCAGTTTATCGTCAGGGGGCTCTGGGGCCAACGTCCTGACTTTC | CASSLSSGGSGANVLTF